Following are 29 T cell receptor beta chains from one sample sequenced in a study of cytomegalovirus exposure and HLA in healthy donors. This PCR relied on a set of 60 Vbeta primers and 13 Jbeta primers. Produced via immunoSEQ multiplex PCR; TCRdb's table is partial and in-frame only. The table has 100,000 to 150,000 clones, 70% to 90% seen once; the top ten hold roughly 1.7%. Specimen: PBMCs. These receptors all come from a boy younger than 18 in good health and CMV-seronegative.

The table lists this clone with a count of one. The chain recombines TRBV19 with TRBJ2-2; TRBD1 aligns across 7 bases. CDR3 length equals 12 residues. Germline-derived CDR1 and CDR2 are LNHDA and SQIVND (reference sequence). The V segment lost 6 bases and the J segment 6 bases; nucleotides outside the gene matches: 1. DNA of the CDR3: TGTGCCAGTAGGAGGGGGCCCGGGGAGCTGTTTTTT. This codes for CASRRGPGELFF.

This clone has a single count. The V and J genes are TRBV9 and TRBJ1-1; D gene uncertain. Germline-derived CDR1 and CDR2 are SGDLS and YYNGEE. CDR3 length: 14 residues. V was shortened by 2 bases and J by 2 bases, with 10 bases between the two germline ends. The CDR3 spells CASSVEPRNTEAFF. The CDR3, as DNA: TGTGCCAGCAGCGTGGAGCCGAGAAACACTGAAGCTTTCTTT.

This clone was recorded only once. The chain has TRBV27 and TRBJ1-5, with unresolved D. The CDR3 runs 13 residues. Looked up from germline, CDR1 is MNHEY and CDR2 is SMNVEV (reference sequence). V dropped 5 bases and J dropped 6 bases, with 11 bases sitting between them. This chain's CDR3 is CASSHLVGQPQHF. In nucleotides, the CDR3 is TGTGCCAGCAGTCACCTAGTTGGTCAGCCCCAGCATTTT.

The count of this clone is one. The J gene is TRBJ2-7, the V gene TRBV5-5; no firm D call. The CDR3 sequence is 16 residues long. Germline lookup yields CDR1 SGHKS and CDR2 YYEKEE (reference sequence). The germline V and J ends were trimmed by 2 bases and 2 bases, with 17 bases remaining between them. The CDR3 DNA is TGTGCCAGCAGCTTTGATGTTTCGACACTCACCTACGAGCAGTACTTC. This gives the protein CASSFDVSTLTYEQYF.

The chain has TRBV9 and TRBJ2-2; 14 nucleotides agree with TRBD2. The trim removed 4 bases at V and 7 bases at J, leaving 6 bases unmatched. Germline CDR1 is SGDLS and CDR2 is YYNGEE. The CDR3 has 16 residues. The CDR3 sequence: CASSPGLAGVHGELFF. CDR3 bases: TGTGCCAGCAGCCCGGGACTAGCGGGAGTGCACGGGGAGCTGTTTTTT.

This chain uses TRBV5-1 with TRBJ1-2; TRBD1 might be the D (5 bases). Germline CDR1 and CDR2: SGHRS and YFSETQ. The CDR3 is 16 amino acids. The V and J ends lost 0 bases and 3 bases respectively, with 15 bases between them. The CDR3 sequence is CASSLDGSAGDYGYTF. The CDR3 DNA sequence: TGCGCCAGCAGCTTGGATGGGTCTGCGGGGGACTATGGCTACACCTTC. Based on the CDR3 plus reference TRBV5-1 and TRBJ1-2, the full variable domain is KAGVTQTPRYLIKTRGQQVTLSCSPISGHRSVSWYQQTPGQGLQFLFEYFSETQRNKGNFPGRFSGRQFSNSRSEMNVSTLELGDSALYLCASSLDGSAGDYGYTFGSGTRLTVV.

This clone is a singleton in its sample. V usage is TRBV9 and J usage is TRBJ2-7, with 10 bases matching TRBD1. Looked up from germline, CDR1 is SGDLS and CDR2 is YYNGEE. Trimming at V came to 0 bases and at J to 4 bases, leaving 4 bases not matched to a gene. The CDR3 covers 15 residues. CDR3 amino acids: CASSVGGTGEYEQYF. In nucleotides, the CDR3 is TGTGCCAGCAGCGTAGGAGGGACAGGGGAATACGAGCAGTACTTC.

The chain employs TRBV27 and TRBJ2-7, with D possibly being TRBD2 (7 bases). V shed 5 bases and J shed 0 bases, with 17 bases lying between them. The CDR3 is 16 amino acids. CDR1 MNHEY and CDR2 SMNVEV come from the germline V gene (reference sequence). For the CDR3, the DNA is TGTGCCAGCAGTCCCTGGGGGGGCCAAAGCTCCTACGAGCAGTACTTC. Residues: CASSPWGGQSSYEQYF.

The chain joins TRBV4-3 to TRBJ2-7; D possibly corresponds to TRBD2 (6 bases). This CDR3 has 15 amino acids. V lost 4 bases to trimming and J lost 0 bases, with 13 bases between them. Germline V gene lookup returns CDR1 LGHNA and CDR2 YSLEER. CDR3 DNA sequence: TGCGCCAGCAGCCTTAACTCAGCGGGCTCCTACGAGCAGTACTTC. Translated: CASSLNSAGSYEQYF.

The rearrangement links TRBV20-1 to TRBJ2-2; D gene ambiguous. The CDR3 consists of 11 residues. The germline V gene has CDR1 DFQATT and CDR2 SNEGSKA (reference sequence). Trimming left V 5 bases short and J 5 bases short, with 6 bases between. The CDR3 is CSAGQTGELFF. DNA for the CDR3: TGCAGTGCTGGCCAGACCGGGGAGCTGTTTTTT.

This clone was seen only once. The DNA of the CDR3 is TGCGCCAGCACCCCGAGGGGTTCCAATGCGGGGACCTACGAGCAGTACTTC. This gives the protein CASTPRGSNAGTYEQYF. This chain uses TRBV5-1 with TRBJ2-7, with D possibly TRBD2 on 6 matching bases. Trimming took 6 bases from V and 2 from J, leaving 24 bases between them. Germline assignment: CDR1 SGHRS and CDR2 YFSETQ. The CDR3 runs to 17 residues.

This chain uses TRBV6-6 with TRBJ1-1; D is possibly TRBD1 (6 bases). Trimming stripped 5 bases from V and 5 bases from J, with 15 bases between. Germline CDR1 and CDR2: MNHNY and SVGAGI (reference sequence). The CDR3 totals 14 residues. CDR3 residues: CASSLGGGGTEAFF. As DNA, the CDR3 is TGTGCCAGCAGTCTGGGCGGGGGCGGGACTGAAGCTTTCTTT.

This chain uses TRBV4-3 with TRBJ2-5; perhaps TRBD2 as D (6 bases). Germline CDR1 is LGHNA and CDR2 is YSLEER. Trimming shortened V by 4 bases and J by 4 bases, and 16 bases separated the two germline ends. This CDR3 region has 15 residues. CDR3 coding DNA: TGCGCCAGCAGCCCCGCTTGGGGGGTCGGAGAGACCCAGTACTTC. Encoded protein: CASSPAWGVGETQYF.

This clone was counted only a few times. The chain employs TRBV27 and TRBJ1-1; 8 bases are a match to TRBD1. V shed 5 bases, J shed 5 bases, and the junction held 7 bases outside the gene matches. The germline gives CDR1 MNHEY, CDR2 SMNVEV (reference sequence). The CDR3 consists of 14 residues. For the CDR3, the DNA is TGTGCCAGCAGTAAAGACAGGGGAATAACTGAAGCTTTCTTT. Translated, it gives CASSKDRGITEAFF.

The DNA for the CDR3 is TGCGCCAGCAGCTCGTCGACAGGCCCCTACGAGCAGTACTTC. Protein product: CASSSSTGPYEQYF. This sequence joins TRBV5-1 and TRBJ2-7; TRBD1 might be the D (6 bases). CDR1 and CDR2 from the germline V gene are SGHRS and YFSETQ. CDR3 length: 14 amino acids. V was shortened by 3 bases and J by 2 bases, with 12 bases between the two germline ends. The full variable domain, completed using reference TRBV5-1 and TRBJ2-7, is KAGVTQTPRYLIKTRGQQVTLSCSPISGHRSVSWYQQTPGQGLQFLFEYFSETQRNKGNFPGRFSGRQFSNSRSEMNVSTLELGDSALYLCASSSSTGPYEQYFGPGTRLTVT.

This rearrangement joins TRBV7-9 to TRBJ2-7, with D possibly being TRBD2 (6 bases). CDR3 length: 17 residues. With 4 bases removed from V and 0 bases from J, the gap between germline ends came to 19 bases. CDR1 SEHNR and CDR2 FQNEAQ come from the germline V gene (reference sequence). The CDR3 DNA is TGTGCCAGCAGCTCCCGTTCCAAGGGAGGAAGCTCCTACGAGCAGTACTTC. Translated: CASSSRSKGGSSYEQYF.

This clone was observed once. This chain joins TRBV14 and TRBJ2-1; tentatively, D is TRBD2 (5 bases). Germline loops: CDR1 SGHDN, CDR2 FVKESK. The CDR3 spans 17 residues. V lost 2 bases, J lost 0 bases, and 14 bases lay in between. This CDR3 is CASSQPLRESSYNEQFF. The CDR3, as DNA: TGTGCCAGCAGCCAACCCCTAAGGGAGAGCTCCTACAATGAGCAGTTCTTC.

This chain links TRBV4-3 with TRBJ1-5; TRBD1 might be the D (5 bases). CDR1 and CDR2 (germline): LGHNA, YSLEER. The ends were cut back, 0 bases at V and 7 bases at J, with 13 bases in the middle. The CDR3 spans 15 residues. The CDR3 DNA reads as TGCGCCAGCAGCCAAGACCGGGGGATTTGGCAGCCCCAGCATTTT. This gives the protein CASSQDRGIWQPQHF.

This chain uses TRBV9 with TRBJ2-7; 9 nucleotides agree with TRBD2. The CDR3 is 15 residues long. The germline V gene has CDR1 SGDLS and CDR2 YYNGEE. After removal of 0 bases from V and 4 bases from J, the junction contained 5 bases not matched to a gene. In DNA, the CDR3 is TGTGCCAGCAGCGTAGTTCCTAGCGGGGATTACGAGCAGTACTTC. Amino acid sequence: CASSVVPSGDYEQYF.

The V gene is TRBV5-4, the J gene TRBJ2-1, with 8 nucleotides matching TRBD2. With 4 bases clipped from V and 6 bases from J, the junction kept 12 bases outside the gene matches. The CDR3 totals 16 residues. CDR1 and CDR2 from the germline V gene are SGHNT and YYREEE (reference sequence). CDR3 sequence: CASSLSGRGGRNEQFF. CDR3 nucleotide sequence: TGTGCCAGCAGCCTTTCGGGCCGGGGGGGCCGCAATGAGCAGTTCTTC.

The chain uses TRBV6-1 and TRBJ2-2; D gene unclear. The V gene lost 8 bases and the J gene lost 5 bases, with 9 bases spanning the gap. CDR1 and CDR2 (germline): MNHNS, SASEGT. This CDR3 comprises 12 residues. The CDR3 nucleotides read TGTGCCAGCTCCCTAGAGACCGGGGAGCTGTTTTTT. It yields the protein CASSLETGELFF.

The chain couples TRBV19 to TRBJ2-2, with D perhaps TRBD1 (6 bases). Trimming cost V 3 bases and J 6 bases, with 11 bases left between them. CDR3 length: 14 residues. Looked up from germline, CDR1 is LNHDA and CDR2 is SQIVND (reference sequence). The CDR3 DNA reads TGTGCCAGTAGTATTAACAGGGAGCCCGGGGAGCTGTTTTTT. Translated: CASSINREPGELFF.

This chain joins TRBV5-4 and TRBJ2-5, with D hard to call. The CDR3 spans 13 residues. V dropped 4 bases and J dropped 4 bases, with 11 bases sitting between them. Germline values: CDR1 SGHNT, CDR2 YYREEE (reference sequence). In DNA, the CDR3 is TGTGCCAGCAGCGAGGCGACTGGAGAGACCCAGTACTTC. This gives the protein CASSEATGETQYF.

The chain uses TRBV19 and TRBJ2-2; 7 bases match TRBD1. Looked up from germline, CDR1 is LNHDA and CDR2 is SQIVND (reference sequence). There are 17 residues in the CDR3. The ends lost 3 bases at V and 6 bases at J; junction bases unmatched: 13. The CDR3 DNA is TGTGCCAGTAGTATCGGGGTTAGACAGGGAATTTCCGGGGAGCTGTTTTTT. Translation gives CASSIGVRQGISGELFF. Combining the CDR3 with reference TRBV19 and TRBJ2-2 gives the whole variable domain DGGITQSPKYLFRKEGQNVTLSCEQNLNHDAMYWYRQDPGQGLRLIYYSQIVNDFQKGDIAEGYSVSREKKESFPLTVTSAQKNPTAFYLCASSIGVRQGISGELFFGEGSRLTVL.

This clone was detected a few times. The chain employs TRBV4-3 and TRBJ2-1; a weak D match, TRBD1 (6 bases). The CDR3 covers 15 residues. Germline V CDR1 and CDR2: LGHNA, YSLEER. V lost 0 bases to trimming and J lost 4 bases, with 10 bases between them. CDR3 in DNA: TGCGCCAGCAGCCAAGATTCAGGACAGTACAATGAGCAGTTCTTC. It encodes CASSQDSGQYNEQFF.

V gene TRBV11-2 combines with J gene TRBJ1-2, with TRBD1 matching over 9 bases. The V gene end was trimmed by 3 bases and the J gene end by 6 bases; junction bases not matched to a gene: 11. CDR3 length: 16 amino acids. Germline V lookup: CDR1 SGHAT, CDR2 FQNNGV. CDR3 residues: CASSFGDRVYFDGYTF. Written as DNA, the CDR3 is TGTGCCAGCAGCTTTGGGGACAGGGTTTATTTCGATGGCTACACCTTC.

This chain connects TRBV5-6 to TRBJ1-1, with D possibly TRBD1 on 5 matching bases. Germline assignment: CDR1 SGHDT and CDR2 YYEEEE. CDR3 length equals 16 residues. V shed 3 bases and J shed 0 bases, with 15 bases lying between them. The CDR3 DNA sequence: TGTGCCAGCAGCTCCCTGGGAGGGACGGTGAACACTGAAGCTTTCTTT. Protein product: CASSSLGGTVNTEAFF.

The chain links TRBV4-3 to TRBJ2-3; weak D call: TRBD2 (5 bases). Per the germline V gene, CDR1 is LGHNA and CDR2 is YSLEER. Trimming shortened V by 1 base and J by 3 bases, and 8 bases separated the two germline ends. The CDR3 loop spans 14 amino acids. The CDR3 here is CASSQGRGTDTQYF. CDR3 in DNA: TGCGCCAGCAGCCAAGGGAGAGGGACAGATACGCAGTATTTT.

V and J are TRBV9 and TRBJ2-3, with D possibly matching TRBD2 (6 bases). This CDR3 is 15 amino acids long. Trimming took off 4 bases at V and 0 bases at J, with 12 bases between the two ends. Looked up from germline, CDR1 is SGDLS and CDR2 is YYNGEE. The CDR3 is CASSPLGGSTDTQYF. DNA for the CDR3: TGTGCCAGCAGCCCTCTGGGGGGAAGCACAGATACGCAGTATTTT.